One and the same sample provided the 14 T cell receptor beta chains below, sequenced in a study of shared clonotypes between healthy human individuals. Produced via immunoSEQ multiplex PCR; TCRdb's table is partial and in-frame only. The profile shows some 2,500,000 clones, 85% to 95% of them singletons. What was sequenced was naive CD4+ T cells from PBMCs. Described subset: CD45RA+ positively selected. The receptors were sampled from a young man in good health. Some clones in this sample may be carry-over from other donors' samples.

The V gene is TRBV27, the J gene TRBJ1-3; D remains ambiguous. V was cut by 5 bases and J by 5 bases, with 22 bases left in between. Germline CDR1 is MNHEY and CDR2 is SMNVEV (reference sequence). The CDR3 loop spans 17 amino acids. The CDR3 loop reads CASSPQGLTRLRNTIYF. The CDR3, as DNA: TGTGCCAGCAGTCCCCAAGGGCTCACCCGGCTCAGAAACACCATATATTTT.

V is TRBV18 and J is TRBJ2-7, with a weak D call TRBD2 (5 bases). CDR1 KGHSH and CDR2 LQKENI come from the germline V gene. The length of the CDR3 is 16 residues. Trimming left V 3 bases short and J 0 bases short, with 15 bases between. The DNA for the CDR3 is TGTGCCAGCTCACCCAACCCAGCGGCACTCTCCTACGAGCAGTACTTC. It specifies CASSPNPAALSYEQYF.

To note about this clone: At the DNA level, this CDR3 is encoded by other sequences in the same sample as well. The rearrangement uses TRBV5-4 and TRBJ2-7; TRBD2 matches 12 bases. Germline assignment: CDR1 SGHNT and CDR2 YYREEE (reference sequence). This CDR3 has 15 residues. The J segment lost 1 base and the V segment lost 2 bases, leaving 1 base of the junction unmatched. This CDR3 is CASSLGTSGSYEQYF. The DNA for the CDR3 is TGTGCCAGCAGCTTAGGGACTAGCGGGTCCTACGAGCAGTACTTC. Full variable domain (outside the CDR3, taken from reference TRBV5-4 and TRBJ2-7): ETGVTQSPTHLIKTRGQQVTLRCSSQSGHNTVSWYQQALGQGPQFIFQYYREEENGRGNFPPRFSGLQFPNYSSELNVNALELDDSALYLCASSLGTSGSYEQYFGPGTRLTVT.

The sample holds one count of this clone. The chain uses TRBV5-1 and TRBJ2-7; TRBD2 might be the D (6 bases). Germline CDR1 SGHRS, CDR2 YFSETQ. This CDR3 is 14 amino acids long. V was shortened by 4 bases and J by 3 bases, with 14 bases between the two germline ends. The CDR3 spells CASSDPTSFYEQYF. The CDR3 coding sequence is TGCGCCAGCAGCGATCCGACTAGTTTCTACGAGCAGTACTTC. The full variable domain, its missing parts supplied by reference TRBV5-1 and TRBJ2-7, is KAGVTQTPRYLIKTRGQQVTLSCSPISGHRSVSWYQQTPGQGLQFLFEYFSETQRNKGNFPGRFSGRQFSNSRSEMNVSTLELGDSALYLCASSDPTSFYEQYFGPGTRLTVT.

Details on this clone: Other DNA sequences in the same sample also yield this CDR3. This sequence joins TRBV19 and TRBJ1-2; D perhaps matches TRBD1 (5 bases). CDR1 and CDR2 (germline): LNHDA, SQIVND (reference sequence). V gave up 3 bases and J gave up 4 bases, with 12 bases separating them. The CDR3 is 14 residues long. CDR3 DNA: TGTGCCAGTAGTATTCTAGGGACCGCCTATGGCTACACCTTC. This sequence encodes CASSILGTAYGYTF. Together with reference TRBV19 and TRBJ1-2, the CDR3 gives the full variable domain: DGGITQSPKYLFRKEGQNVTLSCEQNLNHDAMYWYRQDPGQGLRLIYYSQIVNDFQKGDIAEGYSVSREKKESFPLTVTSAQKNPTAFYLCASSILGTAYGYTFGSGTRLTVV.

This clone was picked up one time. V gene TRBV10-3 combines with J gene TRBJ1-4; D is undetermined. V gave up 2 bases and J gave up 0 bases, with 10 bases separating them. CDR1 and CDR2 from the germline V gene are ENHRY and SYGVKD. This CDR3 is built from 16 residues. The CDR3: CAISEARFATNEKLFF. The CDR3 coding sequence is TGTGCCATCAGTGAGGCTCGGTTCGCAACTAATGAAAAACTGTTTTTT.

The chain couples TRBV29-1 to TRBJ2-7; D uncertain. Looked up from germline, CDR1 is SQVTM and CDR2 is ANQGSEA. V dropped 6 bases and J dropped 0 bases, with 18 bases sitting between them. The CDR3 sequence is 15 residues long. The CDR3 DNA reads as TGCAGCGTCAACACCGGCCCAGCTGCCTCCTACGAGCAGTACTTC. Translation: CSVNTGPAASYEQYF.

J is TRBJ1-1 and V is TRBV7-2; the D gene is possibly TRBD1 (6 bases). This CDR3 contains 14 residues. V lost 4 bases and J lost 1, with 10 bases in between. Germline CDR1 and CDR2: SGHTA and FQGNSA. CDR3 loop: CASSSGQKNTEAFF. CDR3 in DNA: TGTGCCAGCAGCTCCGGACAGAAGAACACTGAAGCTTTCTTT.

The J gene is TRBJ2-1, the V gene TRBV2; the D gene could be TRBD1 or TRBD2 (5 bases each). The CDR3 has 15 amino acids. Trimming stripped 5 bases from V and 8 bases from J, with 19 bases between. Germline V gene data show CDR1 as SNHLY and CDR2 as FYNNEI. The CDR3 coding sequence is TGTGCCAGCAGTATCCGGGGACCACCTGGAGATGAGCAGTTCTTC. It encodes CASSIRGPPGDEQFF.

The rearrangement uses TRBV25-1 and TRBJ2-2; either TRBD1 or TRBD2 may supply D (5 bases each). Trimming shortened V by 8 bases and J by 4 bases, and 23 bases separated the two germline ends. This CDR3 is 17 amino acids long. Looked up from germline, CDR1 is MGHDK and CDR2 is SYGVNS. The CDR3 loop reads CASRRSSGTPSTGELFF. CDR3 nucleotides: TGTGCCAGCCGGCGCTCCTCAGGGACCCCCAGCACCGGGGAGCTGTTTTTT.

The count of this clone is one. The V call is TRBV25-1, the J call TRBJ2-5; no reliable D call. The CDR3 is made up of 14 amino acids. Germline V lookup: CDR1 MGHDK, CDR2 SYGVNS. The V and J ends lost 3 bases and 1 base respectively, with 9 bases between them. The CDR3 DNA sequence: TGTGCCAGCAGTGATCAGGATTTCCAAGAGACCCAGTACTTC. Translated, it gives CASSDQDFQETQYF.

The CDR3 is CASSLKTTGANEKLFF. The CDR3 DNA reads TGTGCCAGCAGCTTGAAAACGACAGGGGCTAATGAAAAACTGTTTTTT. J is TRBJ1-4 and V is TRBV5-4; 8 bases are shared with TRBD1. The CDR3 has 16 amino acids. Germline CDR1 reads SGHNT; CDR2 reads YYREEE (reference sequence). The junction had 5 bases not matched to a gene; V was cut back by 1 base and J by 3 bases.

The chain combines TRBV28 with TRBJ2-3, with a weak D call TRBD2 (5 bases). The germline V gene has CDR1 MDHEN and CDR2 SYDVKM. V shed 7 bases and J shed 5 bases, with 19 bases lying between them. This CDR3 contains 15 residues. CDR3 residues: CASNSAVAGVDTQYF. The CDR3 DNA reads TGTGCCAGCAATTCCGCGGTCGCCGGGGTAGATACGCAGTATTTT.

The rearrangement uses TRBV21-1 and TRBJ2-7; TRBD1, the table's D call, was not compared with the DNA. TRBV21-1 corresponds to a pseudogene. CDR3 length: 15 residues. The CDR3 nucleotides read TGTGCCAGCAGCAAAGCCCTCGGACAGGGCAGCGAGCAGTACTTC. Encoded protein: CASSKALGQGSEQYF.